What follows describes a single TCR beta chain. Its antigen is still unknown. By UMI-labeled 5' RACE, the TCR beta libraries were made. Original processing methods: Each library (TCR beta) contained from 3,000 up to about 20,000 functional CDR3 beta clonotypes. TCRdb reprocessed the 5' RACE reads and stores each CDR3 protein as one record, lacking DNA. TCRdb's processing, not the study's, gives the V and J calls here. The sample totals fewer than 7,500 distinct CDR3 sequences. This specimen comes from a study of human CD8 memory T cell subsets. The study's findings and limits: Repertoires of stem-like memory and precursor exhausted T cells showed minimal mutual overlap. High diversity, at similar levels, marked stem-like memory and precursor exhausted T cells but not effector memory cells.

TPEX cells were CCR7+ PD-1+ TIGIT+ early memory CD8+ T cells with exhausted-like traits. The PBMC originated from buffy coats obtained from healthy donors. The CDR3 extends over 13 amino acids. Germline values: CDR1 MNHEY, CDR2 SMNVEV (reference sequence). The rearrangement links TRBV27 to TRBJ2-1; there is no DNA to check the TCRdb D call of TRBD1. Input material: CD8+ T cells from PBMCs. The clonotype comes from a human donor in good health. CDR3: CASSPTGYNEQFF.